A single sample is the source of the 26 T cell receptor beta chains below, sequenced in a study of response to subunit inactivated influenza vaccine. TCRdb re-derived calls from the RT-PCR reads in MiXCR, one entry per CDR3 protein. The table has 500,000 to 750,000 distinct CDR3 sequences, about 14% seen once. The input for sequencing was PBMCs from blood, taken 12 days after vaccination. Receptors originate from a man aged 45-65 years who received an inactivated influenza vaccine.

The sample holds a few counts of this clonotype. The chain links TRBV7-6 to TRBJ2-1; D call uncertain. CDR1 and CDR2 from the germline V gene are SGHVS and FNYEAQ. The CDR3 loop spans 15 amino acids. V dropped 0 bases and J dropped 7 bases, with 13 bases sitting between them. The CDR3 nucleotides are TGTGCCAGCAGCTTAGCGTCGGGCCAGGCTAATGAGCAGTTCTTC. This gives the protein CASSLASGQANEQFF.

This clonotype was recorded a few times. The chain joins TRBV29-1 to TRBJ2-5, with D perhaps matching TRBD1 or TRBD2 (5 bases each). V was pared by 3 bases and J by 4 bases, with 15 bases between. CDR3 length: 14 residues. The germline V gene encodes CDR1 SQVTM and CDR2 ANQGSEA. DNA of the CDR3: TGCAGCGTTGATTTGTTGGCAGGGAGAGAGACCCAGTACTTC. Its protein product is CSVDLLAGRETQYF.

The chain has TRBV6-1 and TRBJ1-1; D is undetermined. Trimming removed 5 bases at V and 3 bases at J, with 10 bases between. Per the germline V gene, CDR1 is MNHNS and CDR2 is SASEGT. This CDR3 region has 13 residues. DNA of the CDR3: TGTGCCAGCAGTAGCCAGGAGGACACTGAAGCTTTCTTT. Amino acid sequence: CASSSQEDTEAFF.

V usage is TRBV12-3 or TRBV12-4 and J usage is TRBJ2-7; D unresolved. The CDR3 extends over 14 amino acids. V lost 2 bases and J lost 0, with 8 bases in between. The CDR3 here is CASSLMGFSYEQYF. CDR3 sequence (DNA): TGTGCCAGCAGTTTAATGGGTTTCTCCTACGAGCAGTACTTC.

The chain combines TRBV7-9 with TRBJ2-1; D uncertain. Trimming took off 5 bases at V and 9 bases at J, with 11 bases between the two ends. Germline CDR1 is SEHNR and CDR2 is FQNEAQ (reference sequence). The CDR3 is 12 amino acids. CDR3 coding DNA: TGTGCCAGCAGCGATGAGGTGGGTGAGCAGTTCTTC. Amino acid sequence: CASSDEVGEQFF.

The table lists this clonotype with a few counts. CDR3: CSAGRRYQPQHF. CDR3 DNA sequence: TGCAGTGCTGGACGGAGGTATCAGCCCCAGCATTTT. This chain links TRBV20-1 with TRBJ1-5; D ambiguous. CDR1 is DFQATT, CDR2 SNEGSKA, per germline (reference sequence). The CDR3 is 12 residues long. V was trimmed by 5 bases and J by 5 bases, leaving 10 bases between them.

This clonotype was counted a few times. V gene TRBV20-1 combines with J gene TRBJ1-5, with D perhaps TRBD1 (5 bases). V lost 0 bases and J lost 6, with 18 bases in between. The V gene's germline CDR1 is DFQATT and CDR2 SNEGSKA (reference sequence). This CDR3 has 16 amino acids. The CDR3 region is CSARDSWRGGIQPQHF. CDR3 DNA: TGCAGTGCTAGAGATAGTTGGAGGGGAGGAATTCAGCCCCAGCATTTT.

This clonotype was seen more than once but under ten times. The rearrangement uses TRBV19 and TRBJ2-1; either TRBD1 or TRBD2 may fit D (5 bases each). V lost 1 base and J lost 5, with 18 bases in between. Germline lookup yields CDR1 LNHDA and CDR2 SQIVND (reference sequence). The CDR3 covers 17 residues. The CDR3 region is CASSIVFGTAGDNEQFF. CDR3 coding DNA: TGTGCCAGTAGTATAGTATTTGGGACCGCCGGTGACAATGAGCAGTTCTTC.

The genes are TRBV29-1 and TRBJ2-7; the D gene is possibly TRBD2 (5 bases). The CDR3 contains 12 residues. From germline, CDR1 is SQVTM and CDR2 ANQGSEA. Trimming removed 4 bases at V and 6 bases at J, with 13 bases between. CDR3: CSVGTGASEQYF. The DNA for the CDR3 is TGCAGCGTTGGGACTGGAGCCAGCGAGCAGTACTTC.

This clonotype was found a few times. The V call is TRBV18, the J call TRBJ2-1; TRBD1 might be the D (6 bases). V lost 5 bases and J 6 bases, leaving 14 bases between the germline ends. This CDR3 region has 14 residues. Per germline, CDR1 KGHSH and CDR2 LQKENI. The CDR3 here is CASSSTGGLNEQFF. The DNA of the CDR3 is TGTGCCAGCTCATCGACAGGAGGACTCAATGAGCAGTTCTTC.

This chain links TRBV12-3 or TRBV12-4 with TRBJ2-1, with D perhaps matching TRBD1 or TRBD2 (7 bases each). Trimming removed 11 bases at V and 0 bases at J, with 17 bases between. CDR3 size: 15 residues. The CDR3 coding sequence is TGTGCCGCAGGGGGGGACGGAACCTCCTACAATGAGCAGTTCTTC. Residues: CAAGGDGTSYNEQFF.

This clonotype was found a few times. The chain employs TRBV7-2 and TRBJ2-5; 7 bases agree with TRBD2. The CDR3 sequence is 17 residues long. The germline V gene encodes CDR1 SGHTA and CDR2 FQGNSA. With V trimmed by 4 bases and J by 2 bases, 13 bases remained unmatched. CDR3 nucleotides: TGTGCCAGCAGCTCTCTTCGAGCCGGGACTAAACAAGAGACCCAGTACTTC. Amino acids: CASSSLRAGTKQETQYF. The complete variable domain, with remaining parts taken from reference TRBV7-2 and TRBJ2-5, reads GAGVSQSPSNKVTEKGKDVELRCDPISGHTALYWYRQSLGQGLEFLIYFQGNSAPDKSGLPSDRFSAERTGGSVSTLTIQRTQQEDSAVYLCASSSLRAGTKQETQYFGPGTRLLVL.

In DNA form, the CDR3 reads TGTGCCAGCCTCCCGTTAAATCCTATATCTAGCACAGATACGCAGTATTTT. Residues: CASLPLNPISSTDTQYF. V usage is TRBV28 and J usage is TRBJ2-3; D remains ambiguous. The CDR3 loop spans 17 amino acids. V shed 8 bases and J shed 0 bases, with 21 bases lying between them. CDR1 is MDHEN and CDR2 is SYDVKM in the germline V gene.

This chain joins TRBV7-8 and TRBJ2-5; 10 nucleotides align to TRBD1. The trim removed 3 bases at V and 4 bases at J, leaving 2 bases unmatched. This CDR3 region has 14 residues. The germline V gene has CDR1 SGHVS and CDR2 FQNEAQ. The CDR3 DNA sequence: TGTGCCAGCAGCTTTAGGGACAGGGGAGAGACCCAGTACTTC. Translation gives CASSFRDRGETQYF.

The chain links TRBV10-3 to TRBJ1-1, with TRBD1 identical over 8 bases. Per the germline V gene, CDR1 is ENHRY and CDR2 is SYGVKD. This CDR3 is built from 14 residues. With 4 bases clipped from V and 1 base from J, the junction kept 2 bases outside the gene matches. Here the CDR3 reads CAISAQGGNTEAFF. Written as DNA, the CDR3 is TGTGCCATCAGTGCACAGGGGGGGAACACTGAAGCTTTCTTT.

This clonotype was found a few times. The chain uses TRBV29-1 and TRBJ2-3; D possibly corresponds to TRBD2 (5 bases). Germline assignment: CDR1 SQVTM and CDR2 ANQGSEA. The V and J ends lost 3 bases and 2 bases respectively, with 18 bases between them. The CDR3 length is 16 residues. This CDR3 is CSVDILADFYTDTQYF. The CDR3 DNA sequence: TGCAGCGTTGATATCCTAGCAGATTTTTACACAGATACGCAGTATTTT.

This clonotype was seen a few times. The chain combines TRBV21-1 with TRBJ2-7; TRBD2, the table's D call, lacks a check against the DNA. TRBV21-1 is a pseudogene locus. The CDR3 runs 13 residues. CDR3 region: CASVRGQFYEQYF. CDR3 coding DNA: TGTGCCAGCGTACGAGGGCAGTTCTACGAGCAGTACTTC.

This clonotype was counted ten times or more. V gene TRBV5-1 combines with J gene TRBJ2-7, with 10 bases that match TRBD1. The CDR3 length is 16 residues. CDR1 and CDR2 from the germline V gene are SGHRS and YFSETQ. Trimming took 0 bases from V and 1 from J; bases not matched to a gene: 4. In DNA, the CDR3 is TGCGCCAGCAGCTTGGGACAGGGGGCAACTTCCTACGAGCAGTACTTC. As protein: CASSLGQGATSYEQYF.

The chain couples TRBV6-5 to TRBJ2-7, with 10 bases aligning to TRBD1. Per germline, CDR1 MNHEY and CDR2 SVGAGI. Trimming cost V 2 bases and J 5 bases; bases outside gene matches: 3. The CDR3 runs to 14 residues. The DNA of the CDR3 is TGTGCCAGCAGTTACGGGGGGACAGGGGACGAGCAGTACTTC. Its translation: CASSYGGTGDEQYF.

The table lists this clonotype with a few counts. CDR3 sequence: CASSLGPDQETQYF. The CDR3 coding sequence is TGTGCCAGCAGCTTGGGTCCGGATCAAGAGACCCAGTACTTC. J is TRBJ2-5 and V is TRBV5-6; no firm D call. There are 14 residues in the CDR3. Germline V CDR1 and CDR2: SGHDT, YYEEEE. V was clipped by 0 bases and J by 2 bases, with 8 bases between them.

This clonotype appeared a few times. The chain is built from TRBV11-2 and TRBJ2-1; TRBD2 matches at 7 bases. Germline values: CDR1 SGHAT, CDR2 FQNNGV. The CDR3 is made up of 18 amino acids. Trimming cost V 5 bases and J 0 bases; bases outside gene matches: 13. Here the CDR3 reads CASSPGTTSTSSYNEQFF. The CDR3 bases are TGTGCCAGCAGCCCCGGGACTACATCTACGAGCTCCTACAATGAGCAGTTCTTC.

This chain links TRBV6-2 or TRBV6-3 with TRBJ2-7; D might be TRBD2 (6 bases). This CDR3 has 18 amino acids. Germline V gene lookup returns CDR1 MNHEY and CDR2 SVGEGT. V lost 0 bases and J 4 bases, leaving 22 bases between the germline ends. CDR3 in DNA: TGTGCCAGCAGTTACTCGAGGCCCCCTCGCGGGATCGCATACGAGCAGTACTTC. Translated, it gives CASSYSRPPRGIAYEQYF.

This clonotype has just a few counts. The rearrangement uses TRBV7-2 and TRBJ1-1; possible D gene TRBD1, 5 bases. Germline-derived CDR1 and CDR2 are SGHTA and FQGNSA. The ends were cut back, 3 bases at V and 4 bases at J, with 9 bases in the middle. CDR3 length: 13 residues. Here the CDR3 reads CASSFQGITEAFF. CDR3 DNA sequence: TGTGCCAGCAGCTTTCAGGGTATCACTGAAGCTTTCTTT.

This clonotype was detected only a few times. V is TRBV11-2 and J is TRBJ1-2; D unresolved. V lost 0 bases, J lost 2 bases, and 10 bases lay in between. The V gene's germline CDR1 is SGHAT and CDR2 FQNNGV. The CDR3 extends over 15 amino acids. The CDR3, as DNA: TGTGCCAGCAGCTTAGAGCCTAAACTAAACTATGGCTACACCTTC. Its translation is CASSLEPKLNYGYTF.

This clonotype occurred many times. V and J are TRBV29-1 and TRBJ2-2; 8 bases align to TRBD1. V lost 7 bases, J lost 8 bases, and 15 bases stayed unmatched. Germline V CDR1 and CDR2: SQVTM, ANQGSEA. The CDR3 extends over 15 amino acids. CDR3 in DNA: TGCAGCGCCGACTCAGGGGGCGGATCTTTGGGGGAGCTGTTTTTT. Amino acid sequence: CSADSGGGSLGELFF.

The chain links TRBV29-1 to TRBJ2-7; 11 bases line up with TRBD1. Trimming cost V 3 bases and J 3 bases; bases outside gene matches: 4. The CDR3 has 14 residues. CDR1 is SQVTM, CDR2 ANQGSEA, per germline. CDR3 loop: CSVEGQGEIYEQYF. DNA for the CDR3: TGCAGCGTTGAGGGACAGGGGGAGATCTACGAGCAGTACTTC.